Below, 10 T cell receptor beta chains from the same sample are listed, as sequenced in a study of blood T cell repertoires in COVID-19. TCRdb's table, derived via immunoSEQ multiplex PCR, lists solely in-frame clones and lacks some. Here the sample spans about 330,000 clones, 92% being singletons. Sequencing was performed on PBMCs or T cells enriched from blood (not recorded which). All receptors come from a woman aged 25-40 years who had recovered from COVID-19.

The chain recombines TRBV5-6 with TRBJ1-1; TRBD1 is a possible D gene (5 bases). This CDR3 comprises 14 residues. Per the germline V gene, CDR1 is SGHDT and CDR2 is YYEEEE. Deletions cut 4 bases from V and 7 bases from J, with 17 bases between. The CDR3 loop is CASSNRQWSFEAFF. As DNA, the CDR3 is TGTGCCAGCAGCAACCGACAGTGGAGTTTTGAAGCTTTCTTT.

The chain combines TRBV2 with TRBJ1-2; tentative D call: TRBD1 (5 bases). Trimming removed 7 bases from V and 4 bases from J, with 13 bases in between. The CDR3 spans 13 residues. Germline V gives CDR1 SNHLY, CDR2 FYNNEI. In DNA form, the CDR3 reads TGTGCCAGCAAAGGCAGGGCCCTCTATGGCTACACCTTC. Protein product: CASKGRALYGYTF. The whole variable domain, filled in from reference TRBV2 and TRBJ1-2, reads EPEVTQTPSHQVTQMGQEVILRCVPISNHLYFYWYRQILGQKVEFLVSFYNNEISEKSEIFDDQFSVERPDGSNFTLKIRSTKLEDSAMYFCASKGRALYGYTFGSGTRLTVV.

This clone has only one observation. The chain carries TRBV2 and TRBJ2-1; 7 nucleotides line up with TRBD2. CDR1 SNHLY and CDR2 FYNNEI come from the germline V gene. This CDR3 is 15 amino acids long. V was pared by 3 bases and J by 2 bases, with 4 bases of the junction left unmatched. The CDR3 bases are TGTGCCAGCAGTGAGATAAGCGGGACCTACAATGAGCAGTTCTTC. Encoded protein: CASSEISGTYNEQFF. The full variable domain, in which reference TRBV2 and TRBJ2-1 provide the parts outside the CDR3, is EPEVTQTPSHQVTQMGQEVILRCVPISNHLYFYWYRQILGQKVEFLVSFYNNEISEKSEIFDDQFSVERPDGSNFTLKIRSTKLEDSAMYFCASSEISGTYNEQFFGPGTRLTVL.

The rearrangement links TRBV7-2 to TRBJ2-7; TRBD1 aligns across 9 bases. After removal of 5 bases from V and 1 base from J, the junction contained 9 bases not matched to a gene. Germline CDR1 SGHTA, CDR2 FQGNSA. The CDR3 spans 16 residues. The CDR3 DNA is TGTGCCAGCAGCAGTACAATGGACAGGGGTTCCTACGAGCAGTACTTC. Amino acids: CASSSTMDRGSYEQYF. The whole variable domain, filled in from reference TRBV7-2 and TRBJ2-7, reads GAGVSQSPSNKVTEKGKDVELRCDPISGHTALYWYRQSLGQGLEFLIYFQGNSAPDKSGLPSDRFSAERTGGSVSTLTIQRTQQEDSAVYLCASSSTMDRGSYEQYFGPGTRLTVT.

The CDR3 coding sequence is TGTGCCAGCAGTCCCGGACTAGCGGGGGCCTTGAGCTCCTACAATGAGCAGTTCTTC. Its protein product is CASSPGLAGALSSYNEQFF. The J gene is TRBJ2-1, the V gene TRBV27; TRBD2 agrees at 13 bases. The CDR3 consists of 19 residues. CDR1 is MNHEY, CDR2 SMNVEV, per germline (reference sequence). After removal of 5 bases from V and 0 bases from J, the junction contained 10 bases not matched to a gene.

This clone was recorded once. CDR3 in amino acids: CASSPTNEQFF. As DNA, the CDR3 is TGTGCCAGCAGCCCGACAAATGAGCAGTTCTTC. This chain joins TRBV7-9 and TRBJ2-1; D is ambiguous. The germline V gene encodes CDR1 SEHNR and CDR2 FQNEAQ (reference sequence). Between the trimmed V and J ends, which lost 5 bases and 7 bases, there was a span of 6 bases. The CDR3 totals 11 residues.

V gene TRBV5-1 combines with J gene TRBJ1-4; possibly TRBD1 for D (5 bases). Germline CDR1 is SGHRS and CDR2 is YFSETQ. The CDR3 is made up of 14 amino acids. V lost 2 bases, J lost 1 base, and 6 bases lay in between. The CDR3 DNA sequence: TGCGCCAGCAGCTTCGGGGGAACTAATGAAAAACTGTTTTTT. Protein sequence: CASSFGGTNEKLFF. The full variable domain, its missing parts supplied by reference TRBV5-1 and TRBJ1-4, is KAGVTQTPRYLIKTRGQQVTLSCSPISGHRSVSWYQQTPGQGLQFLFEYFSETQRNKGNFPGRFSGRQFSNSRSEMNVSTLELGDSALYLCASSFGGTNEKLFFGSGTQLSVL.

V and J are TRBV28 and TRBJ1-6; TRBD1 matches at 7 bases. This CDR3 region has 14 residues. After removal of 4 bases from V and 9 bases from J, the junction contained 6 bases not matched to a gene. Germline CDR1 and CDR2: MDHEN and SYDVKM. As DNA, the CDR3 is TGTGCCAGCAGTTCGACAGGGCTAAGTTCACCCCTCCACTTT. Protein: CASSSTGLSSPLHF.

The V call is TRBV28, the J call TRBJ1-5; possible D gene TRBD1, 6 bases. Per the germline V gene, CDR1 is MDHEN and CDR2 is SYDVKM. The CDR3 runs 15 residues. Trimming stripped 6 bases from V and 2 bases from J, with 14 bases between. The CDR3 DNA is TGTGCCAGCAGAACAGGGACGCGGGGCAATCAGCCCCAGCATTTT. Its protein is CASRTGTRGNQPQHF.

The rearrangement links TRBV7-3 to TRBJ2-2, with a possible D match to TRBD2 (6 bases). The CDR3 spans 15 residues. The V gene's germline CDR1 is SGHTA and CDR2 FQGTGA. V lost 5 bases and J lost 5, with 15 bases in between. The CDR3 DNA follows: TGTGCCAGCAGCGGTCGCATGGGGGGTACCGGGGAGCTGTTTTTT. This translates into CASSGRMGGTGELFF. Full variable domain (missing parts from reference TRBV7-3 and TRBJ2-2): GAGVSQTPSNKVTEKGKYVELRCDPISGHTALYWYRQSLGQGPEFLIYFQGTGAADDSGLPNDRFFAVRPEGSVSTLKIQRTERGDSAVYLCASSGRMGGTGELFFGEGSRLTVL.